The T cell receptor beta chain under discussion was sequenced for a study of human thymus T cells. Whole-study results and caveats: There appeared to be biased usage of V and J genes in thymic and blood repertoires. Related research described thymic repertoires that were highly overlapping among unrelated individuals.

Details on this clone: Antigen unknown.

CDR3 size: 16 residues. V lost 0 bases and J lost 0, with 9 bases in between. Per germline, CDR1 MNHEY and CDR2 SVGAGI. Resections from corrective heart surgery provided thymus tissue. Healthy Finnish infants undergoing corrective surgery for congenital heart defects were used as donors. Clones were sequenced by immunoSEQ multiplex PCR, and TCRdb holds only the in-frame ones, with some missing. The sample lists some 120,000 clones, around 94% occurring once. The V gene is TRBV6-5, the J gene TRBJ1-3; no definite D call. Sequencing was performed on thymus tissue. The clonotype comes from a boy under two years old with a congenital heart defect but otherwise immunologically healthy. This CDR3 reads CASSYSMAHSGNTIYF. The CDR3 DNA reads TGTGCCAGCAGTTACTCGATGGCACACTCTGGAAACACCATATATTTT.